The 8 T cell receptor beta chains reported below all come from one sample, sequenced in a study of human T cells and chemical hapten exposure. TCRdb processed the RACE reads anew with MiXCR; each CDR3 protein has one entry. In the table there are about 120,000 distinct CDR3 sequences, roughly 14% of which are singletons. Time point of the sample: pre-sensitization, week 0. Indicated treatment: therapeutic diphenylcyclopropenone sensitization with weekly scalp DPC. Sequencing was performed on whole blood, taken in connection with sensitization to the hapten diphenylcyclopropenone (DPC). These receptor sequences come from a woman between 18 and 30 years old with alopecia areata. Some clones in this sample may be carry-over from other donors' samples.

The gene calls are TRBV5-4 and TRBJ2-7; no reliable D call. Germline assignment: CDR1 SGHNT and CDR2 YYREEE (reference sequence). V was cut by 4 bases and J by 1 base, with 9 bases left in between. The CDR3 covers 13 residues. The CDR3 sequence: CASSHPISYEQYF. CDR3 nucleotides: TGTGCCAGCAGCCACCCGATTTCCTACGAGCAGTACTTC.

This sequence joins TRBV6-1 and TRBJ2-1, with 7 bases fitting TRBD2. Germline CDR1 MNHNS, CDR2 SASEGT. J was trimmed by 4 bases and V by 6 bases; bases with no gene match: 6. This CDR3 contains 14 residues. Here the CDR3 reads CASRSGTTYNEQFF. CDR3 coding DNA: TGTGCCAGCAGGTCCGGGACTACGTACAATGAGCAGTTCTTC.

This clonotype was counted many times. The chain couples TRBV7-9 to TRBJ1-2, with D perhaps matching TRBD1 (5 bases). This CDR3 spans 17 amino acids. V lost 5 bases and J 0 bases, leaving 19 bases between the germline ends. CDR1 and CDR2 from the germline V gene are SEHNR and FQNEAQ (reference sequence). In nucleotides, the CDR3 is TGTGCCAGCAGCGTAGGTCGGGACTCACCCACTAACTATGGCTACACCTTC. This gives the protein CASSVGRDSPTNYGYTF.

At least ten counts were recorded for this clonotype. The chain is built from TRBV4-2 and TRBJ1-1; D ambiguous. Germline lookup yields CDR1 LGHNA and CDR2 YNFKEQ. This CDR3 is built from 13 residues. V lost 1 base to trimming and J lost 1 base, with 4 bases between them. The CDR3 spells CASSQGSNTEAFF. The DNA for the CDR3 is TGTGCCAGCAGCCAAGGTTCGAACACTGAAGCTTTCTTT.

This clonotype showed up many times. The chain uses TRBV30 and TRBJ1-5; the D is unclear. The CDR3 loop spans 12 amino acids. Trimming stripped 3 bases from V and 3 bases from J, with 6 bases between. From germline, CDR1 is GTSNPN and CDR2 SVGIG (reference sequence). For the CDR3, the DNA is TGTGCCTGGAGCCAGGACAATCAGCCCCAGCATTTT. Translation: CAWSQDNQPQHF.

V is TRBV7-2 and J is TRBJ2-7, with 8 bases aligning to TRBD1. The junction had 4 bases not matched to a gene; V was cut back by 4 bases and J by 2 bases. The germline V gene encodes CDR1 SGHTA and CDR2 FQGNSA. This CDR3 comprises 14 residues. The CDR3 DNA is TGTGCCAGCAGCTCCCAGACAGGGGCCTACGAGCAGTACTTC. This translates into CASSSQTGAYEQYF.

The CDR3 DNA reads as TGTGCTAGTGCCCGGGGACAGGGCTCCTACGAGCAGTACTTC. It is translated as CASARGQGSYEQYF. The chain recombines TRBV12-5 with TRBJ2-7; TRBD1 matches 9 bases. From germline, CDR1 is LGHNT and CDR2 FRNRAP. V gave up 7 bases and J gave up 0 bases; unmatched junction bases: 4. The CDR3 sequence is 14 residues long.

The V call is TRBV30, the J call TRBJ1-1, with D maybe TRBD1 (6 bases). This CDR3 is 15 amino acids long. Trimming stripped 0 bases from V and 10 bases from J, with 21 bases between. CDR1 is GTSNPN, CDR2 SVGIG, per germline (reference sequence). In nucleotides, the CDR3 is TGTGCCTGGAGTGTAAAACCTTTTTCGGGGGCTTTAGCTTTCTTT. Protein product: CAWSVKPFSGALAFF. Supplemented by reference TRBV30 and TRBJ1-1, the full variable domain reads SQTIHQWPATLVQPVGSPLSLECTVEGTSNPNLYWYRQAAGRGLQLLFYSVGIGQISSEVPQNLSASRPQDRQFILSSKKLLLSDSGFYLCAWSVKPFSGALAFFGQGTRLTVV.